Presented here are 6 T cell receptor beta chains from one specimen sequenced in a study of shared clonotypes between healthy human individuals. The data were produced by immunoSEQ multiplex PCR, yet TCRdb's version contains in-frame clones alone and is incomplete. The repertoire holds around 2.5 million clones, with 80% to 95% as singletons. The material sequenced was naive CD4+ T cells from PBMCs. The subset here: CD45RA+ positively selected. The receptors were sampled from a young man in good health. Some clones in this sample may be carry-over from other donors' samples.

With respect to this clone: Germline and junction disagree at one end, which may indicate a read error. Within the sample, other DNA sequences also encode this same CDR3. The rearrangement links TRBV7-9 to TRBJ2-5; 9 bases fit TRBD2. The germline V gene has CDR1 SEHNR and CDR2 FQNEAQ (reference sequence). The CDR3 loop spans 14 amino acids. Here the CDR3 reads CASSLAGVGETQYF. The CDR3 DNA reads TGTGCCAGCAGTTTAGCGGGAGTGGGCGAGACCCAGTACTTC. The variable domain in full, completed from reference TRBV7-9 and TRBJ2-5, reads DTGVSQNPRHKITKRGQNVTFRCDPISEHNRLYWYRQTLGQGPEFLTYFQNEAQLEKSRLLSDRFSAERPKGSFSTLEIQRTEQGDSAMYLCASSLAGVGETQYFGPGTRLLVL.

The sample holds one count of this clone. The gene calls are TRBV30 and TRBJ1-2, with 9 bases identical to TRBD1. CDR1 is GTSNPN and CDR2 is SVGIG in the germline V gene (reference sequence). Trimming removed 0 bases from V and 8 bases from J; junction bases left unmatched: 7. The CDR3 covers 14 residues. The CDR3 DNA reads as TGTGCCTGGAGTGTGGAGGACAGGGGTTGGGGCTACACCTTC. Translating gives CAWSVEDRGWGYTF.

This clone has only one observation. The J gene is TRBJ1-5, the V gene TRBV21-1. TRBV21-1 is a known pseudogene. There are 15 residues in the CDR3. CDR3: CASSKASSVNQPQHF. The CDR3 coding sequence is TGTGCCAGCAGCAAAGCCTCGTCGGTGAATCAGCCCCAGCATTTT.

V usage is TRBV2 and J usage is TRBJ1-6; TRBD1 matches 7 bases. Germline loops: CDR1 SNHLY, CDR2 FYNNEI. The CDR3 totals 15 residues. J was trimmed by 13 bases and V by 2 bases; bases with no gene match: 11. The CDR3 here is CASSEWGTAEGPLHF. DNA of the CDR3: TGTGCCAGCAGTGAATGGGGGACAGCCGAGGGGCCCCTCCACTTT.

The V gene is TRBV6-5, the J gene TRBJ1-4; TRBD1 matches 7 bases. This CDR3 spans 14 amino acids. CDR1 MNHEY and CDR2 SVGAGI come from the germline V gene. Trimming took 5 bases from V and 8 from J; bases not matched to a gene: 8. The CDR3 nucleotides read TGTGCCAGCAGTAGAGACAGGGACCGCGAAAAACTGTTTTTT. Translating gives CASSRDRDREKLFF.

V gene TRBV7-2 combines with J gene TRBJ2-7; 9 bases align to TRBD1. This CDR3 has 14 residues. The germline CDR1 and CDR2 sequences are SGHTA and FQGNSA. Trimming took 2 bases from V and 5 from J; bases not matched to a gene: 4. The CDR3 region is CASSLRDRAHEQYF. The CDR3 DNA reads as TGTGCCAGCAGCTTAAGGGACAGGGCCCACGAGCAGTACTTC.